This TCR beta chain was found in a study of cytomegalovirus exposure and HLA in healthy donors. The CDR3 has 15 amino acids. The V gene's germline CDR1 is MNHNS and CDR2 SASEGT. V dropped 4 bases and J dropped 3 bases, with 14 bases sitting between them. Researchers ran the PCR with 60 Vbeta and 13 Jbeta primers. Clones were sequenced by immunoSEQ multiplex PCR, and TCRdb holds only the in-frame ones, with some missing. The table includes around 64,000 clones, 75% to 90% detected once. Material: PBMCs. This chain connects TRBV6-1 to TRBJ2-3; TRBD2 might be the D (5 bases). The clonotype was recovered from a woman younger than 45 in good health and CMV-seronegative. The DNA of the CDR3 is TGTGCCAGCAGTGGGGCCTTCAGAGGGACAGATACGCAGTATTTT. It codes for CASSGAFRGTDTQYF.